Following are 3 T cell receptor beta chains from one sample sequenced in a study of blood T cell repertoires in COVID-19. The table came from immunoSEQ multiplex PCR; TCRdb's copy has only in-frame clones and leaves some out. The sample consists of 110,000 to 150,000 clones, 65% to 80% of them appearing once. The sequencing input was peripheral blood. All receptors derive from a man aged 55 to 70 with acute or convalescent COVID-19.

The chain links TRBV5-5 to TRBJ2-3; 11 bases fit TRBD1. J lost 4 bases, V lost 4 bases, and 8 bases had no gene match. The CDR3 has 16 residues. Germline CDR1 SGHKS, CDR2 YYEKEE (reference sequence). CDR3 DNA: TGTGCCAGCAGCGCCCAGGTGGGACAGGGGGCAGATACGCAGTATTTT. Its protein is CASSAQVGQGADTQYF.

The chain employs TRBV10-2 and TRBJ1-2; no clear D gene. Germline CDR1 is WSHSY and CDR2 is SAAADI. The CDR3 runs 14 residues. The V gene lost 3 bases and the J gene lost 3 bases, with 11 bases spanning the gap. CDR3 DNA: TGCGCCAGCAGTGATACAGCGGCTCACTATGGCTACACCTTC. Protein: CASSDTAAHYGYTF.

This clone was found once. This chain links TRBV11-2 with TRBJ2-3, with a tentative D call TRBD2 (6 bases). Trimming took 5 bases from V and 9 from J, leaving 15 bases between them. This CDR3 is 13 amino acids long. Germline CDR1 reads SGHAT; CDR2 reads FQNNGV. The CDR3 nucleotides are TGTGCCAGCAGCCCGGACTACTTCTCCACGCAGTATTTT. Protein product: CASSPDYFSTQYF.